This passage covers 18 T cell receptor beta chains from one sample sequenced in a study of blood T cell repertoires in COVID-19. Data came from immunoSEQ multiplex PCR; TCRdb stores just in-frame clones and leaves some out. The sample lists approximately 250,000 clones, about 86% occurring once. Sequenced sample: PBMCs or T cells enriched from blood (not recorded which). The receptors originated from a man aged 25-45 years with acute COVID-19.

J is TRBJ2-2 and V is TRBV11-2; D not resolved. The germline V gene encodes CDR1 SGHAT and CDR2 FQNNGV. The CDR3 length is 15 residues. With 5 bases removed from V and 0 bases from J, the gap between germline ends came to 10 bases. CDR3 in DNA: TGTGCCAGCAGCATCCCGAGTGCGAACACCGGGGAGCTGTTTTTT. Translation: CASSIPSANTGELFF.

The gene calls are TRBV29-1 and TRBJ1-1; D is perhaps TRBD1 (6 bases). Germline CDR1 and CDR2: SQVTM and ANQGSEA. This CDR3 is built from 12 residues. V dropped 7 bases and J dropped 4 bases, with 13 bases sitting between them. Here the CDR3 reads CSAHPGVTEAFF. The DNA for the CDR3 is TGCAGCGCCCATCCAGGGGTCACTGAAGCTTTCTTT.

This clone showed up just once. V is TRBV29-1 and J is TRBJ1-2; 8 positions match TRBD1. The V gene's germline CDR1 is SQVTM and CDR2 ANQGSEA. The length of the CDR3 is 13 residues. Trimming cost V 4 bases and J 1 base; bases outside gene matches: 2. The DNA of the CDR3 is TGCAGCGTTGGACAGGGGATTAACTATGGCTACACCTTC. Residues: CSVGQGINYGYTF.

The rearrangement uses TRBV2 and TRBJ1-2; weak D call: TRBD1 (5 bases). The CDR3 contains 14 residues. Looked up from germline, CDR1 is SNHLY and CDR2 is FYNNEI. V lost 5 bases and J 0 bases, leaving 10 bases between the germline ends. The DNA for the CDR3 is TGTGCCAGCAGTCTGGACACCACTAACTATGGCTACACCTTC. This sequence encodes CASSLDTTNYGYTF.

The chain couples TRBV5-1 to TRBJ2-3; 8 nucleotides align to TRBD2. The CDR3 consists of 15 residues. J lost 4 bases, V lost 1 base, and 5 bases had no gene match. Germline V gene sequence: CDR1 SGHRS, CDR2 YFSETQ. This CDR3 is CASSLNGGASDTQYF. CDR3 DNA sequence: TGCGCCAGCAGCTTGAACGGGGGGGCTTCAGATACGCAGTATTTT.

The chain uses TRBV7-3 and TRBJ2-2, with D uncertain. Germline V lookup: CDR1 SGHTA, CDR2 FQGTGA. The CDR3 totals 12 residues. V gave up 5 bases and J gave up 6 bases, with 7 bases separating them. The CDR3 protein is CASSHSPGELFF. The CDR3 DNA sequence: TGTGCCAGCAGCCACTCGCCCGGGGAGCTGTTTTTT.

This clone was seen a few times. The chain combines TRBV19 with TRBJ1-2; 10 bases are shared with TRBD1. V gave up 8 bases and J gave up 4 bases; unmatched junction bases: 4. The CDR3 contains 13 residues. Germline CDR1 LNHDA, CDR2 SQIVND (reference sequence). The CDR3 region has the DNA TGTGCCAGTGGGGACAGGGGTGTCTATGGCTACACCTTC. It is translated as CASGDRGVYGYTF.

The gene calls are TRBV5-5 and TRBJ1-5, with 8 bases aligning to TRBD1. V shed 0 bases and J 3 bases; nucleotides not matched to a gene: 5. CDR1 is SGHKS and CDR2 is YYEKEE in the germline V gene (reference sequence). The CDR3 consists of 16 residues. The CDR3 is CASSLGGQGVNQPQHF. CDR3 DNA sequence: TGTGCCAGCAGCTTGGGCGGACAGGGTGTCAATCAGCCCCAGCATTTT.

This chain joins TRBV5-1 and TRBJ2-1, with D uncertain. The germline CDR1 and CDR2 sequences are SGHRS and YFSETQ. CDR3 size: 13 residues. V was clipped by 1 base and J by 6 bases, with 8 bases between them. In nucleotides, the CDR3 is TGCGCCAGCAGCTTGTTGCAGGCCAATGAGCAGTTCTTC. It encodes CASSLLQANEQFF.

The rearrangement uses TRBV6-2 or TRBV6-3 and TRBJ2-1; TRBD2 matches at 12 bases. The CDR3 totals 19 residues. Germline CDR1 reads MNHEY; CDR2 reads SVGEGT. J was trimmed by 7 bases and V by 6 bases; bases with no gene match: 19. CDR3 region: CASSPRPAGTSGRQNEQFF. CDR3 in DNA: TGTGCCAGCAGCCCTCGCCCTGCCGGGACTAGCGGGCGCCAGAATGAGCAGTTCTTC.

The chain recombines TRBV29-1 with TRBJ2-1; D is unresolved. Trimming took 4 bases from V and 6 from J, leaving 7 bases between them. Germline lookup yields CDR1 SQVTM and CDR2 ANQGSEA. The CDR3 consists of 11 residues. CDR3 DNA: TGCAGCGTTGCTTCAGTCAATGAGCAGTTCTTC. As protein: CSVASVNEQFF.

The J gene is TRBJ2-1, the V gene TRBV20-1, with a tentative D call TRBD1 (5 bases). The CDR3 runs to 11 residues. Trimming cost V 5 bases and J 10 bases, with 12 bases left between them. Germline V CDR1 and CDR2: DFQATT, SNEGSKA (reference sequence). This CDR3 is CSAASAGEQFF. DNA for the CDR3: TGCAGTGCTGCGTCGGCAGGGGAGCAGTTCTTC.

Notes on this clone: The same CDR3 can be traced to other DNA sequences in this sample. The J gene is TRBJ1-5, the V gene TRBV19, with TRBD1 as a possible D gene (5 bases). In germline, CDR1 is LNHDA, CDR2 SQIVND (reference sequence). This CDR3 has 13 amino acids. The ends were cut back, 6 bases at V and 0 bases at J, with 6 bases in the middle. The DNA for the CDR3 is TGTGCCAGTAGGGACACTAGCAATCAGCCCCAGCATTTT. Protein sequence: CASRDTSNQPQHF.

The V call is TRBV10-1, the J call TRBJ1-2; TRBD1 matches 8 bases. Germline V gene data show CDR1 as WNHNN and CDR2 as SYGVQD (reference sequence). The CDR3 loop spans 13 amino acids. Unmatched junction bases numbered 6, after V lost 8 bases and J lost 4 bases. The CDR3: CASGGQEGYGYTF. CDR3 DNA sequence: TGCGCCAGCGGGGGACAGGAGGGCTATGGCTACACCTTC.

The chain uses TRBV7-9 and TRBJ2-1; a possible D gene is TRBD2 (6 bases). The CDR3 consists of 14 residues. Germline assignment: CDR1 SEHNR and CDR2 FQNEAQ (reference sequence). Trimming stripped 1 base from V and 5 bases from J, with 9 bases between. The CDR3 DNA is TGTGCCAGCAGCTTAGTGAGGGAGGACAATGAGCAGTTCTTC. Translation: CASSLVREDNEQFF.

The chain links TRBV30 to TRBJ1-2, with a tentative D call TRBD1 (5 bases). The CDR3 has 14 amino acids. Germline CDR1 GTSNPN, CDR2 SVGIG (reference sequence). V gave up 3 bases and J gave up 9 bases, with 20 bases separating them. The CDR3 DNA follows: TGTGCCTGGAGAGGTTCAGGGACTTCTGGACGCTACACCTTC. Residues: CAWRGSGTSGRYTF.

This chain connects TRBV7-3 to TRBJ2-5; 7 bases fit TRBD1. V trimming: 6 bases; J trimming: 5 bases; junction bases outside the gene matches: 6. CDR3 length: 13 residues. Germline V gives CDR1 SGHTA, CDR2 FQGTGA. The CDR3 coding sequence is TGTGCCAGCAGTACGGGCAGGGGGGAGACCCAGTACTTC. Translated: CASSTGRGETQYF.

DNA of the CDR3: TGTGCCAGCTCACCTTTCGGTAATTCACCCCTCCACTTT. It codes for CASSPFGNSPLHF. The chain uses TRBV18 and TRBJ1-6, with no clear D. The CDR3 loop spans 13 amino acids. V lost 3 bases and J 6 bases, leaving 6 bases between the germline ends. Germline V lookup: CDR1 KGHSH, CDR2 LQKENI.